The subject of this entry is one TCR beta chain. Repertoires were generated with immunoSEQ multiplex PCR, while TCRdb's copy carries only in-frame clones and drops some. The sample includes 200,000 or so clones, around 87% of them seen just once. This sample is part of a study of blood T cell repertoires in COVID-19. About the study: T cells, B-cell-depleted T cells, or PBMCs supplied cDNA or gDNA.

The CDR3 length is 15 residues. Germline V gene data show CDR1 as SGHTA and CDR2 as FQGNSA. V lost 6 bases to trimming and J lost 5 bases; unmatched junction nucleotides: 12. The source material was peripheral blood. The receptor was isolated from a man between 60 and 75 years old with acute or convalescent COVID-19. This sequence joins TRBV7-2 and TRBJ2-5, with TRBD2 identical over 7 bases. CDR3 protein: CASSSGSGGEETQYF. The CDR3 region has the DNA TGTGCCAGCAGTTCGGGGTCGGGGGGTGAGGAGACCCAGTACTTC.